This T cell receptor beta chain was profiled in a study of T cell responses to AZD1222 COVID-19 vaccine. Study-wide results and caveats: Every sample of the repertoires postdated the peak T cell response. The reported proportion of spike-specific TCRs targeting unmutated variant regions was nearly half.

Germline V gene lookup returns CDR1 SGHAT and CDR2 FQNNGV. This CDR3 has 14 residues. V gave up 3 bases and J gave up 6 bases; unmatched junction bases: 4. Second doses at about 4 or about 12 weeks were pooled. Method: immunoSEQ multiplex PCR; TCRdb's copy keeps in-frame clones and lacks some. In the table there are just under 80,000 clones, approximately 92% of which are singletons. A remark on this clone: Its antigen is still unknown.

This chain links TRBV11-2 with TRBJ1-1; 10 positions match TRBD1. Sample: peripheral blood, taken 28 days after the second AZD1222 dose. This TCR was sampled from an adult who received the AZD1222 COVID-19 vaccine. The CDR3 here is CASSFQTGGAEAFF. As DNA, the CDR3 is TGTGCCAGCAGCTTTCAGACAGGGGGCGCTGAAGCTTTCTTT.